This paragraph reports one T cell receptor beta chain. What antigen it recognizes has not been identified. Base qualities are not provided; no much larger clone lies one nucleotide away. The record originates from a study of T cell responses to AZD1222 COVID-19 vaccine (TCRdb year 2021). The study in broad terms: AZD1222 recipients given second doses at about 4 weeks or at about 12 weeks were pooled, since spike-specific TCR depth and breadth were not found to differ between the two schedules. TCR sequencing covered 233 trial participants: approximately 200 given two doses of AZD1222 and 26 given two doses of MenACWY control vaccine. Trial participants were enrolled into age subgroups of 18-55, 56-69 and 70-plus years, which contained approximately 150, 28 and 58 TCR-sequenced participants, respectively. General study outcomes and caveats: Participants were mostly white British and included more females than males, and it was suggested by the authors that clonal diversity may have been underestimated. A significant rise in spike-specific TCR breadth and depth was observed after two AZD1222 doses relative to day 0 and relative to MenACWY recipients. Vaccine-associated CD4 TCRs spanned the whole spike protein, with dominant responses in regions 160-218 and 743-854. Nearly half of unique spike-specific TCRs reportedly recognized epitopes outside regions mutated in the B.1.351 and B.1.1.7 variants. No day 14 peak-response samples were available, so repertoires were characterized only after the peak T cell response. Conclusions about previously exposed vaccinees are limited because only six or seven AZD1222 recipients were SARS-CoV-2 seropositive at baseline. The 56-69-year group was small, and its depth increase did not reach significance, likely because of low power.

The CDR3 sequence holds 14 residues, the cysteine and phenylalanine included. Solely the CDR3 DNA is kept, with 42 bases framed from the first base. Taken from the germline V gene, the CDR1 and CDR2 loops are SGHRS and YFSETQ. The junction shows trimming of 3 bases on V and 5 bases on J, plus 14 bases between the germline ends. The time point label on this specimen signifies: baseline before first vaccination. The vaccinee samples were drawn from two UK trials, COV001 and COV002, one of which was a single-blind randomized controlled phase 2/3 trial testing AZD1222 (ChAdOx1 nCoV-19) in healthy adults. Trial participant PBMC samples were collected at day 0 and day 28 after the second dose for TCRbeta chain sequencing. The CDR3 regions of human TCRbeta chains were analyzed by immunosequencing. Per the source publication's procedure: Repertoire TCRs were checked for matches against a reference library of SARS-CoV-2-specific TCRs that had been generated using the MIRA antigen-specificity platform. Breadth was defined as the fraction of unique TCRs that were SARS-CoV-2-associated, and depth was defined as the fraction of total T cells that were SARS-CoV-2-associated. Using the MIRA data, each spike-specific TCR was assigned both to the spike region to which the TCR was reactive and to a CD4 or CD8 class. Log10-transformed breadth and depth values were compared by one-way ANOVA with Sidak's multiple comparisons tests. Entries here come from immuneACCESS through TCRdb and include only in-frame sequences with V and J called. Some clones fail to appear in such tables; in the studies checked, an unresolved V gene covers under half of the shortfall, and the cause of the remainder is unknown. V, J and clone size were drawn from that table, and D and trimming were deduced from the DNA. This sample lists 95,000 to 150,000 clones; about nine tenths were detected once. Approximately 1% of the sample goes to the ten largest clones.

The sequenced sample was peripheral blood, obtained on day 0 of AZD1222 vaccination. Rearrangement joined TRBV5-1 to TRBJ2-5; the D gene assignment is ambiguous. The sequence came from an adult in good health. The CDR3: CASSSAGVGETQYF. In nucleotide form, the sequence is TGCGCCAGCAGCTCGGCTGGGGTCGGCGAGACCCAGTACTTC.